Listed here are 10 T cell receptor beta chains from one sample, sequenced in a study of T-cell memory formation after mild COVID-19. TCRdb analysed the 5' RACE reads with MiXCR anew, one entry per CDR3 protein. This table has about 150,000 distinct CDR3 sequences, 10% to 15% appearing once. The source material was PBMCs or a T cell subset sorted from them (not recorded which). These receptors came from a man aged 18 to 29 who had mild COVID-19 (a few samples of this study predate the infection). Cell type and time point are not known.

This clonotype was detected only a few times. The rearrangement uses TRBV11-2 and TRBJ2-4, with a possible D match to TRBD2 (6 bases). Per the germline V gene, CDR1 is SGHAT and CDR2 is FQNNGV. This CDR3 region has 15 residues. Trimming took 1 base from V and 9 from J, leaving 16 bases between them. The CDR3 DNA is TGTGCCAGCAGCTTAGGAGGTCAGGTGGGGGGCATTCAGTACTTC. Translating gives CASSLGGQVGGIQYF.

The rearrangement uses TRBV5-1 and TRBJ1-1, with 9 bases that match TRBD1. The CDR3 spans 14 residues. Germline CDR1 and CDR2: SGHRS and YFSETQ. Trimming removed 6 bases from V and 3 bases from J; junction bases left unmatched: 6. The CDR3 DNA reads TGCGCCAGCACCGGGACAGGGAGGTACACTGAAGCTTTCTTT. Its translation is CASTGTGRYTEAFF.

The gene calls are TRBV3-1 and TRBJ2-5; D unclear. Germline lookup yields CDR1 LGHDT and CDR2 YNNKEL (reference sequence). Deletions cut 11 bases from V and 2 bases from J, with 12 bases between. The CDR3 consists of 12 residues. DNA for the CDR3: TGTGCCTGCTCACAAGGTCAAGAGACCCAGTACTTC. Protein sequence: CACSQGQETQYF.

There are many counts of this clonotype. The rearrangement links TRBV5-1 to TRBJ2-5, with 9 bases aligning to TRBD2. The CDR3 sequence is 18 residues long. Germline V gene data show CDR1 as SGHRS and CDR2 as YFSETQ. The ends lost 3 bases at V and 2 bases at J; junction bases unmatched: 14. The CDR3: CASSSLALAGTYQETQYF. The CDR3 DNA follows: TGCGCCAGCAGCTCCCTGGCGCTAGCGGGGACCTATCAAGAGACCCAGTACTTC. Full variable domain (outside the CDR3, taken from reference TRBV5-1 and TRBJ2-5): KAGVTQTPRYLIKTRGQQVTLSCSPISGHRSVSWYQQTPGQGLQFLFEYFSETQRNKGNFPGRFSGRQFSNSRSEMNVSTLELGDSALYLCASSSLALAGTYQETQYFGPGTRLLVL.

This clonotype came up a few times. The chain has TRBV7-2 and TRBJ2-7; 10 positions agree with TRBD2. The CDR3 covers 15 residues. Looked up from germline, CDR1 is SGHTA and CDR2 is FQGNSA. After removal of 6 bases from V and 0 bases from J, the junction contained 5 bases not matched to a gene. CDR3 loop: CASRRTSGDSYEQYF. The CDR3 nucleotides read TGTGCCAGCAGGCGTACTAGCGGGGACTCCTACGAGCAGTACTTC. Full variable domain (missing parts from reference TRBV7-2 and TRBJ2-7): GAGVSQSPSNKVTEKGKDVELRCDPISGHTALYWYRQSLGQGLEFLIYFQGNSAPDKSGLPSDRFSAERTGGSVSTLTIQRTQQEDSAVYLCASRRTSGDSYEQYFGPGTRLTVT.

The sample holds a few counts of this clonotype. J is TRBJ1-2 and V is TRBV20-1; 9 nucleotides line up with TRBD1. CDR1 and CDR2 from the germline V gene are DFQATT and SNEGSKA (reference sequence). J was trimmed by 1 base and V by 3 bases; bases with no gene match: 9. CDR3 length: 16 amino acids. CDR3 loop: CSASPRQGEFNYGYTF. The CDR3 DNA follows: TGCAGTGCTAGTCCAAGACAGGGGGAATTTAACTATGGCTACACCTTC.

The chain carries TRBV9 and TRBJ1-3; D ambiguous. Germline CDR1 reads SGDLS; CDR2 reads YYNGEE. V was clipped by 0 bases and J by 0 bases, with 7 bases between them. This CDR3 spans 15 amino acids. The CDR3 DNA reads as TGTGCCAGCAGCGTAGAGGGCAACTCTGGAAACACCATATATTTT. Protein: CASSVEGNSGNTIYF.

DNA for the CDR3: TGTGCCAGCAGCCCTCAGACAGGTGAAGCTTTCTTT. This gives the protein CASSPQTGEAFF. The chain uses TRBV7-2 and TRBJ1-1; tentative D call: TRBD1 (6 bases). The CDR3 contains 12 residues. From germline, CDR1 is SGHTA and CDR2 FQGNSA. Trimming took 5 bases from V and 7 from J, leaving 11 bases between them.

This clonotype was seen only a few times. This chain joins TRBV27 and TRBJ2-2, with D perhaps TRBD1 (6 bases). CDR3 size: 14 residues. The ends were cut back, 6 bases at V and 8 bases at J, with 16 bases in the middle. Looked up from germline, CDR1 is MNHEY and CDR2 is SMNVEV (reference sequence). CDR3 protein: CASRGGQWGGELFF. DNA of the CDR3: TGTGCCAGCAGGGGCGGACAGTGGGGGGGGGAGCTGTTTTTT.

This clonotype was detected many times. The gene calls are TRBV12-3 or TRBV12-4 and TRBJ2-3, with D possibly matching TRBD2 (5 bases). V gave up 8 bases and J gave up 3 bases, with 12 bases separating them. The CDR3 covers 13 residues. This CDR3 reads CASSIGDTDTQYF. For the CDR3, the DNA is TGTGCCAGCTCGATCGGGGATACAGATACGCAGTATTTT.